This T cell receptor beta chain was sequenced for a study of T cells in Graves' hyperthyroidism and ophthalmopathy. About the study: Before any treatment, at initial diagnosis, peripheral blood was collected.

Findings and caveats of the study: Peripheral blood also featured most of the thyroid clonotypes expanded above 0.001.

Each patient was aged 18 to 65 and had newly diagnosed hyperthyroidism of under 2 months' duration. The study excluded patients with uncontrolled infection, other autoimmune disease, pregnancy or lactation. This clonotype showed up many times. The antigen remains unidentified. Amplified regions were TCR beta CDR3 sequences from RNA transcripts. HTBI primers were the set used in a first-round RT-PCR of the TCR CDR3. In TCRdb, the multiplex PCR reads were re-called with MiXCR into one record per CDR3 protein. The table shows some 600,000 distinct CDR3 sequences, with around 14% occurring only once. Specimen: blood. The sequence was obtained from a woman aged 30 to 39 with Graves' hyperthyroidism that later progressed to Graves' ophthalmopathy.

This chain's CDR3 is CASSLSGGTTEAFF. CDR3 DNA sequence: TGTGCCAGCAGTTTATCAGGGGGAACCACTGAAGCTTTCTTT. The V call is TRBV28, the J call TRBJ1-1, with TRBD1 identical over 7 bases. Germline V gives CDR1 MDHEN, CDR2 SYDVKM. V lost 1 base to trimming and J lost 4 bases; unmatched junction nucleotides: 3. CDR3 length: 14 amino acids.